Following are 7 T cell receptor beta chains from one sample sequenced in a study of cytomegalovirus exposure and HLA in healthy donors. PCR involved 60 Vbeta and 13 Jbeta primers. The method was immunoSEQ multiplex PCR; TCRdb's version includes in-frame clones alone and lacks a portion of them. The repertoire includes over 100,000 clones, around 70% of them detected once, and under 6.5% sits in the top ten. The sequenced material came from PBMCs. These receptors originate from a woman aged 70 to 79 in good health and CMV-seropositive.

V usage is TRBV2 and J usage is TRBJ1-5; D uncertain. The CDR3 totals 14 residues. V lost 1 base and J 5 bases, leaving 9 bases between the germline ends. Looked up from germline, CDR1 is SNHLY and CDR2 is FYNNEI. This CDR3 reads CASSEVSTDQPQHF. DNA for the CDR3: TGTGCCAGCAGTGAAGTCTCAACTGATCAGCCCCAGCATTTT.

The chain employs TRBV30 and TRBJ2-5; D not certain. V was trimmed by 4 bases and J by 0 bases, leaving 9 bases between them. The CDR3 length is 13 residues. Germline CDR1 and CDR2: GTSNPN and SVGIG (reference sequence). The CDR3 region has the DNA TGTGCCTGGACTCAGGTCGACCAAGAGACCCAGTACTTC. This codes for CAWTQVDQETQYF.

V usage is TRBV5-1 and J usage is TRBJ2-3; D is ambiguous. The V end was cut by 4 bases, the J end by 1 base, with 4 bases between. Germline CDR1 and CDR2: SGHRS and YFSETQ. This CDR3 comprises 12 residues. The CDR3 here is CASSPGTDTQYF. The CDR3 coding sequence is TGCGCCAGCAGCCCCGGCACAGATACGCAGTATTTT.

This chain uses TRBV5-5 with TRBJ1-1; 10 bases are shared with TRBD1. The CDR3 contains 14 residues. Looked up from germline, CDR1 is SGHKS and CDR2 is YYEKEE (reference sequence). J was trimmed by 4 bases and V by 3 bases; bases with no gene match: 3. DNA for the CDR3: TGTGCCAGCAGCTGGGACAGGGGAGTCACTGAAGCTTTCTTT. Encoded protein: CASSWDRGVTEAFF.

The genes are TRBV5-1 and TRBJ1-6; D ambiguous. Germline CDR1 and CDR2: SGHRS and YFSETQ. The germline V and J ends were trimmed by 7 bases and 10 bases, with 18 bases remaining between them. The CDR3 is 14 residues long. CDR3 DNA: TGCGCCAGCTCCTTTGGGGAGGTTCGGTCACCCCTCCACTTT. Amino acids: CASSFGEVRSPLHF.

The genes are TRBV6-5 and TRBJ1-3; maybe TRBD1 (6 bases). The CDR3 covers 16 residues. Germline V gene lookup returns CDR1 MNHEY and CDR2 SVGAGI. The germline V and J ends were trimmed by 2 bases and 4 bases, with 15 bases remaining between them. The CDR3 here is CASSYDTGWSGNTIYF. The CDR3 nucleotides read TGTGCCAGCAGTTACGATACAGGGTGGTCGGGAAACACCATATATTTT.

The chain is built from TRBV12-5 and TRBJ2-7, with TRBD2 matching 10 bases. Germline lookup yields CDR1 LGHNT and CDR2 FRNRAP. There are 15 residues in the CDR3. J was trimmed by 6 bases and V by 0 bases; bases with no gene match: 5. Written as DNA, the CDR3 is TGTGCTAGTGGTTTGGTACCTAGCGGGGGCAGCGAGCAGTACTTC. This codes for CASGLVPSGGSEQYF. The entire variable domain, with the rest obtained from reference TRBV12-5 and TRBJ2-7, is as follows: DARVTQTPRHKVTEMGQEVTMRCQPILGHNTVFWYRQTMMQGLELLAYFRNRAPLDDSGMPKDRFSAEMPDATLATLKIQPSEPRDSAVYFCASGLVPSGGSEQYFGPGTRLTVT.